This T cell receptor (beta chain) originates from a study of cytomegalovirus exposure and HLA in healthy donors. Study findings and constraints: Generally TCR sequences proved uncommon, though certain public TCRs appeared in numerous donors.

Concerning this clone itself: Its antigen is still unknown.

The J segment lost 6 bases and the V segment lost 8 bases, leaving 6 bases of the junction unmatched. The CDR3 runs to 14 residues. CDR1 and CDR2 (germline): MNHNS, SASEGT. TCRdb keeps only in-frame clones here, not all; method: immunoSEQ multiplex PCR. The table records 120,000 to 150,000 clones, around nine tenths of them present only once. The sample taken for sequencing was PBMCs. This clonotype was sampled from a man between 18 and 29 years old in good health and CMV-seropositive. V usage is TRBV6-1 and J usage is TRBJ1-5; 11 positions match TRBD1. The CDR3 loop reads CASCGQGARQPQHF. The CDR3 coding sequence is TGTGCCAGCTGCGGACAGGGGGCGCGTCAGCCCCAGCATTTT.